This TCR beta chain originates from a study of T cell repertoires in cytomegalovirus infection (dated by TCRdb to the late 2010s). About the full investigation: Recently identified HLA-C-restricted CMV epitopes, whose presentation resists viral immunomodulation, were targeted by peptide stimulations together with well-studied HLA-B-restricted epitopes. Donor HLA type was relevant to the analysis, as public TCR beta signatures indicated carriage of CMV infection together with the matching HLA type.

Instrument on record: Illumina HiSeq 1500. In TCRdb, the public reads were trimmed at Q25 with fastp and aligned with MiXCR, with productive beta chains retained. CDR3 protein sequences are deduplicated, and each keeps its most common genes and DNA. Here the sample has more than 20,000 distinct CDR3 sequences; 35% to 45% occur a single time. The ten largest clonotypes hold approximately 94% of the sample. Study-wide conclusions, independent of this receptor: The ex vivo response was dominated by HLA-C-restricted CMV-specific TCR beta clonotypes, which also provided the single most frequent clonotype in two of eight donors. Cumulative frequency of public TCR beta family members discriminated carriers of CMV infection plus the relevant HLA type in this cohort and an independent 352-donor cohort.

This clonotype was detected ten times or more. Its antigen remains unidentified. Within one base of it there is no much larger clone, and no base qualities were kept. V was cut back by 2 bases and J by 2 bases, leaving a gap of 6 bases between them. CDR1 and CDR2 are drawn from the germline V gene: MNHNS, SASEGT. The CDR3 runs 13 residues from the cysteine to the phenylalanine. CDR3 DNA is the only sequence kept; it has 39 bases, read in frame from the first base. The sample's treatment or condition label, in plain terms: in vitro stimulation with specific CMV peptide epitopes to enrich CMV-specific T cells.

Recombination joined TRBV6-1 with TRBJ1-1, with the identity of the D gene unclear. The starting material was CD8+ T cells from cultured PBMCs, obtained from culture after CMV antigen stimulation. The sequence came from a human donor in good health (CMV status not recorded). Some clones in this sample may be carry-over from other donors' samples. The DNA is TGTGCCAGCAGTGAAAGGGATAACACTGAAGCTTTCTTT. Its product reads: CASSERDNTEAFF.